Each of the 2 T cell receptor beta chains below was sequenced from the same sample in a study of blood T cell repertoires in COVID-19. Clones were read by immunoSEQ multiplex PCR, and TCRdb kept only the in-frame ones, dropping some. The sample lists around 180,000 clones, around 83% occurring once. Sequenced material: peripheral blood. Every receptor here comes from a human donor in a cohort sampled during active COVID-19.

The chain couples TRBV24-1 to TRBJ1-1; no clear D gene. The V gene's germline CDR1 is KGHDR and CDR2 SFDVKD. Trimming took off 3 bases at V and 8 bases at J, with 12 bases between the two ends. CDR3 length equals 13 residues. In DNA, the CDR3 is TGTGCCACCAGTGATAGTTCGGGAGCCGAAGCTTTCTTT. Amino acid sequence: CATSDSSGAEAFF.

The chain has TRBV27 and TRBJ2-7; 9 bases are a match to TRBD1. The CDR3 extends over 16 amino acids. With V trimmed by 0 bases and J by 2 bases, 5 bases remained unmatched. Germline CDR1 is MNHEY and CDR2 is SMNVEV (reference sequence). The chain's CDR3 is CASSLSGGQGAYEQYF. CDR3 bases: TGTGCCAGCAGTTTATCGGGGGGACAGGGAGCCTACGAGCAGTACTTC.